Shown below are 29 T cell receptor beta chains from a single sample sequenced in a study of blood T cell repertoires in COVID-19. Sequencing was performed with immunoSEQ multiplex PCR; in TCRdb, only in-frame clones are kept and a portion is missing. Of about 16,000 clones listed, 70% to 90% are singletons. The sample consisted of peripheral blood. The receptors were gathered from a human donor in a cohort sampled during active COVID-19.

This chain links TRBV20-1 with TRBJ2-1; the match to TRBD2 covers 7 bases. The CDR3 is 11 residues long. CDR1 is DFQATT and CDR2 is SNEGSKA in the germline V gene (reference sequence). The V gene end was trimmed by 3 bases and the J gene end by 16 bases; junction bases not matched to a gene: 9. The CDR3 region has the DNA TGCAGTGCTAGTGGACTAGAGGAAGGCTTCTTC. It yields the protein CSASGLEEGFF.

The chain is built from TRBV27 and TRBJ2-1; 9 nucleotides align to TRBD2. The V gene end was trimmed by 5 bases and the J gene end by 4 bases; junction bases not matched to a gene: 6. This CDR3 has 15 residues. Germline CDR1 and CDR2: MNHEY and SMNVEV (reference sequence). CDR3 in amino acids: CASSPLAGSYNEQFF. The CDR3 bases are TGTGCCAGCAGTCCTCTAGCGGGGTCTTACAATGAGCAGTTCTTC.

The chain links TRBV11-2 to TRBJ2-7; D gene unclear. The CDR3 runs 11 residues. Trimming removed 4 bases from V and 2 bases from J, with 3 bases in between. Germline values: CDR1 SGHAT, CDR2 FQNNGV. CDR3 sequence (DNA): TGTGCCAGCAGCTCCACCTACGAGCAGTACTTC. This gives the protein CASSSTYEQYF. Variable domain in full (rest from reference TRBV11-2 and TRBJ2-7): EAGVAQSPRYKIIEKRQSVAFWCNPISGHATLYWYQQILGQGPKLLIQFQNNGVVDDSQLPKDRFSAERLKGVDSTLKIQPAKLEDSAVYLCASSSTYEQYFGPGTRLTVT.

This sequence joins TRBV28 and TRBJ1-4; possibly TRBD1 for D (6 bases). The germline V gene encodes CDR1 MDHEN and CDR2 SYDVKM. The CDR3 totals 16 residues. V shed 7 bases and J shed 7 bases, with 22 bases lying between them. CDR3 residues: CASTPRGGGRGEKLFF. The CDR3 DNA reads TGTGCCAGCACCCCGAGGGGGGGAGGGCGAGGTGAAAAACTGTTTTTT.

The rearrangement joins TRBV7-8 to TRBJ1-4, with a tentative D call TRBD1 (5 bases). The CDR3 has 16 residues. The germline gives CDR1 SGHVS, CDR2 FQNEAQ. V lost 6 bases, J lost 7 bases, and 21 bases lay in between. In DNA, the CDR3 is TGTGCCAGCAGTTTGAACCGGGCGGCAGGGCTTGAAAAACTGTTTTTT. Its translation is CASSLNRAAGLEKLFF.

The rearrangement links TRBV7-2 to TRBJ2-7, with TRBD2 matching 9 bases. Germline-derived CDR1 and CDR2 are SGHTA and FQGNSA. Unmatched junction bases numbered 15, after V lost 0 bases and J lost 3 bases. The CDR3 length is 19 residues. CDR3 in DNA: TGTGCCAGCAGCTTAGCGCCCCCAGCCCCAGCGGGGGGCGGCTACGAGCAGTACTTC. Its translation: CASSLAPPAPAGGGYEQYF.

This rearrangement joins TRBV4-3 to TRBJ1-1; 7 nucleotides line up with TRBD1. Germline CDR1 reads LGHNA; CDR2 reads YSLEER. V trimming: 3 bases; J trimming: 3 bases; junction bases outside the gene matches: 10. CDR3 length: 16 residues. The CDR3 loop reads CASSQAGGTWDTEAFF. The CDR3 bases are TGCGCCAGCAGCCAGGCAGGGGGAACATGGGACACTGAAGCTTTCTTT.

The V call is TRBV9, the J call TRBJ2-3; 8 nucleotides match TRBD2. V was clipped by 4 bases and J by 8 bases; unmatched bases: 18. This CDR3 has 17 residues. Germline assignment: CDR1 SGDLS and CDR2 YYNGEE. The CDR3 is CASSPGSGLGALGTQYF. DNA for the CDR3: TGTGCCAGCAGCCCCGGGTCGGGACTAGGCGCCTTGGGTACGCAGTATTTT.

The CDR3 DNA is TGTGCCAGCAGCCCTAGCGGCCCAGGGGCGGCCGGAAACACCATATATTTT. Its protein product is CASSPSGPGAAGNTIYF. The chain uses TRBV9 and TRBJ1-3; perhaps TRBD1 as D (6 bases). CDR1 is SGDLS, CDR2 YYNGEE, per germline. Trimming took off 4 bases at V and 4 bases at J, with 21 bases between the two ends. The CDR3 runs to 17 residues. The variable domain in full, with the rest retrieved from reference TRBV9 and TRBJ1-3, is DSGVTQTPKHLITATGQRVTLRCSPRSGDLSVYWYQQSLDQGLQFLIQYYNGEERAKGNILERFSAQQFPDLHSELNLSSLELGDSALYFCASSPSGPGAAGNTIYFGEGSWLTVV.

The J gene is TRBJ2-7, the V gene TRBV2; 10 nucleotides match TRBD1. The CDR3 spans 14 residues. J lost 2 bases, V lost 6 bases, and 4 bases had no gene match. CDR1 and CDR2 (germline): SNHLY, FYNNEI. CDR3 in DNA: TGTGCCAGCAGCGGACAGGGGGGCCCCTACGAGCAGTACTTC. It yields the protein CASSGQGGPYEQYF.

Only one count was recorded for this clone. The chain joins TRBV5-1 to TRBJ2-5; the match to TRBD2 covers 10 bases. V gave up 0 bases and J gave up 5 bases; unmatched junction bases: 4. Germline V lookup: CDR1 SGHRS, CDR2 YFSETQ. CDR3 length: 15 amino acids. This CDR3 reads CASSLVAGGGETQYF. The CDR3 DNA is TGCGCCAGCAGCTTGGTAGCGGGGGGAGGTGAGACCCAGTACTTC.

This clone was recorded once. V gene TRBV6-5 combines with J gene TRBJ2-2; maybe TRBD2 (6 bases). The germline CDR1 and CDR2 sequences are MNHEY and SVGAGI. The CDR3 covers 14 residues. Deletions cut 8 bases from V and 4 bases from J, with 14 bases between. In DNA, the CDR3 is TGTGCCAGCGGCCCGGCGCGGGGCACCGGGGAGCTGTTTTTT. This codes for CASGPARGTGELFF.

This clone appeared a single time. In DNA, the CDR3 is TGTGCCAGCAGCTACCGACAGGGAGAATCCTATGGCTACACCTTC. It specifies CASSYRQGESYGYTF. The chain couples TRBV27 to TRBJ1-2; TRBD1 matches 7 bases. Germline values: CDR1 MNHEY, CDR2 SMNVEV (reference sequence). The CDR3 has 15 amino acids. Unmatched junction bases numbered 11, after V lost 6 bases and J lost 4 bases.

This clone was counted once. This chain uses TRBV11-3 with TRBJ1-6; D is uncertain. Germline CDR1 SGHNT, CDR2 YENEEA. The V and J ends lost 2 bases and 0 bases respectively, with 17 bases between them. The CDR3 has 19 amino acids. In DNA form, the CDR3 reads TGTGCCAGCAGCTTAACCGGCCCCAAAGAGGGCTCCTATAATTCACCCCTCCACTTT. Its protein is CASSLTGPKEGSYNSPLHF.

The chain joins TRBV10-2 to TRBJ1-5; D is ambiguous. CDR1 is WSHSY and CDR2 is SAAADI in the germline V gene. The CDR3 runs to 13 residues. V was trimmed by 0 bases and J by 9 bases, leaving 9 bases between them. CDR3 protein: CASSESILLPQHF. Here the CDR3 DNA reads TGCGCCAGCAGTGAGTCGATACTTCTGCCCCAGCATTTT.

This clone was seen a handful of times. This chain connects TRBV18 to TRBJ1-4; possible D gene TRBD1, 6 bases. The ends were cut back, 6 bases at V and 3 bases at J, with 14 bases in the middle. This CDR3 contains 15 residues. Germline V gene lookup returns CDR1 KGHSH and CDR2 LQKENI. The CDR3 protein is CASSNSKGANEKLFF. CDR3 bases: TGTGCCAGCTCCAACTCGAAGGGGGCTAATGAAAAACTGTTTTTT. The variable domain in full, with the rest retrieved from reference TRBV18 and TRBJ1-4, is NAGVMQNPRHLVRRRGQEARLRCSPMKGHSHVYWYRQLPEEGLKFMVYLQKENIIDESGMPKERFSAEFPKEGPSILRIQQVVRGDSAAYFCASSNSKGANEKLFFGSGTQLSVL.

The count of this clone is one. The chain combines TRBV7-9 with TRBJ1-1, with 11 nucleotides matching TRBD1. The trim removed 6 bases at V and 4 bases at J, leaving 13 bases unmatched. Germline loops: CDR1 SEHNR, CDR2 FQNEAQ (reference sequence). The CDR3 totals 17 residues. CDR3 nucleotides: TGTGCCAGCAGACTCGGGACAGGGGGTATTTCCGGCACTGAAGCTTTCTTT. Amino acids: CASRLGTGGISGTEAFF.

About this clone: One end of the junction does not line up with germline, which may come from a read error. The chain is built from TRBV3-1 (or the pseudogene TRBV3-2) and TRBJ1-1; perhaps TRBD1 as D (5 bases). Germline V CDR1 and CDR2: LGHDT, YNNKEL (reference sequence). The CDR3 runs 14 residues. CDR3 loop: CASSQEGGTTKSVF. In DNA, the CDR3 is TGTGCCAGCAGCCAAGAGGGGGGAACCACGAAGAGTGTCTTT.

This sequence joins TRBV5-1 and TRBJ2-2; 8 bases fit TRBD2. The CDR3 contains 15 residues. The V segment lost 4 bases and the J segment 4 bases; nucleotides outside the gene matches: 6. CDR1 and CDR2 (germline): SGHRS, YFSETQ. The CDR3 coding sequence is TGCGCCAGCAGCGGCGGGACTAGTTTCACCGGGGAGCTGTTTTTT. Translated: CASSGGTSFTGELFF.

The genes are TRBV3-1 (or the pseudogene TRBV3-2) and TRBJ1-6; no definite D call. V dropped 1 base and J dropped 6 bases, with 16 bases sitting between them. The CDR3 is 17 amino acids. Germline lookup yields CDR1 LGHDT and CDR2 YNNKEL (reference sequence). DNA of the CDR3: TGTGCCAGCAGCCAAGGCGCCGTTGCGATCGGTAATTCACCCCTCCACTTT. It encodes CASSQGAVAIGNSPLHF.

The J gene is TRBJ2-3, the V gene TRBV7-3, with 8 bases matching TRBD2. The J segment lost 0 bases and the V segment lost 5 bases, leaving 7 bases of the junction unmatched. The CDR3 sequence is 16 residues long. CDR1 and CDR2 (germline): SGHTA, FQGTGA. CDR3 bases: TGTGCCAGCAGCCGCAACGGGGGGGTTAGCACAGATACGCAGTATTTT. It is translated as CASSRNGGVSTDTQYF.

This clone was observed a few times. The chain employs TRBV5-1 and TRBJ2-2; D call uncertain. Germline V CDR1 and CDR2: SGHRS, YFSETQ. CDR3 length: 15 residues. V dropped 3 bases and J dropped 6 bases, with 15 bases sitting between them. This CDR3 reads CASSSGSGMAGELFF. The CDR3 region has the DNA TGCGCCAGCAGCTCAGGATCAGGAATGGCCGGGGAGCTGTTTTTT. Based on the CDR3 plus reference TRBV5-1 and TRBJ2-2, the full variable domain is KAGVTQTPRYLIKTRGQQVTLSCSPISGHRSVSWYQQTPGQGLQFLFEYFSETQRNKGNFPGRFSGRQFSNSRSEMNVSTLELGDSALYLCASSSGSGMAGELFFGEGSRLTVL.

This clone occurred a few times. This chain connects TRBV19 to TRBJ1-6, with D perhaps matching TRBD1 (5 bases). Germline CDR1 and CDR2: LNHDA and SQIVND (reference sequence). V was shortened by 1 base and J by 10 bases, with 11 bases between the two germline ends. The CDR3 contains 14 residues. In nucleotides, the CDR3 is TGTGCCAGTAGTATAGCCCACGGGGGATCACCCCTCCACTTT. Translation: CASSIAHGGSPLHF.

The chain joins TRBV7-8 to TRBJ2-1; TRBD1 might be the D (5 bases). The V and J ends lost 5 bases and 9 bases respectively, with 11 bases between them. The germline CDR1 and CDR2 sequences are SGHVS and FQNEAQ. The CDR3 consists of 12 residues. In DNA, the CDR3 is TGTGCCAGCAGCCCGCAGGGAACTGAGCAGTTCTTC. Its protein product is CASSPQGTEQFF.

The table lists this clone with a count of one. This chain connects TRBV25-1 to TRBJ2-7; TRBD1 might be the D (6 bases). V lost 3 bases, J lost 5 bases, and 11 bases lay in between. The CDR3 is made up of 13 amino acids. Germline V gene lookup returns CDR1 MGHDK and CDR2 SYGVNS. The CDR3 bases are TGTGCCAGCAGTGATACAGGGAGACACGAGCAGTACTTC. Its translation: CASSDTGRHEQYF.

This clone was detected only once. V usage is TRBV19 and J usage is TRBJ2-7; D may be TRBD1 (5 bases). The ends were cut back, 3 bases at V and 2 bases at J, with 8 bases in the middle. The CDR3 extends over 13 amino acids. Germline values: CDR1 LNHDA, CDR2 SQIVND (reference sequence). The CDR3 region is CASSIQGPYEQYF. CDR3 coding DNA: TGTGCCAGTAGTATCCAGGGTCCCTACGAGCAGTACTTC. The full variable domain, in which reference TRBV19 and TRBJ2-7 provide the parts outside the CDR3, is DGGITQSPKYLFRKEGQNVTLSCEQNLNHDAMYWYRQDPGQGLRLIYYSQIVNDFQKGDIAEGYSVSREKKESFPLTVTSAQKNPTAFYLCASSIQGPYEQYFGPGTRLTVT.

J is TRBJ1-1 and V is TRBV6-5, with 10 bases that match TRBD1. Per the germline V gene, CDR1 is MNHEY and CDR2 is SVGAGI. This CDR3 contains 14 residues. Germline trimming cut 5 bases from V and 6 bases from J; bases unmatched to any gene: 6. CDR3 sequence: CASSRTGGRAEAFF. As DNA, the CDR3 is TGTGCCAGCAGTCGGACAGGGGGAAGGGCTGAAGCTTTCTTT.

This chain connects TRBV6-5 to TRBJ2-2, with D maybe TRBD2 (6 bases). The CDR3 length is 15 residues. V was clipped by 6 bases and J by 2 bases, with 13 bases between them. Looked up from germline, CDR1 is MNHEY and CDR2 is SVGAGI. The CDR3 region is CASRPGTHNTGELFF. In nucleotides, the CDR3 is TGTGCCAGCAGACCCGGGACTCACAACACCGGGGAGCTGTTTTTT.

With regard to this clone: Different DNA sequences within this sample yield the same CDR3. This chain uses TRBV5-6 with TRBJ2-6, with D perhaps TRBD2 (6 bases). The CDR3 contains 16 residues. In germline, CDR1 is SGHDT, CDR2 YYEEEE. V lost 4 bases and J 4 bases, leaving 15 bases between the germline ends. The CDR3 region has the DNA TGTGCCAGCAGCCTAAACCCGGGAGCCGGGGCCAACGTCCTGACTTTC. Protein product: CASSLNPGAGANVLTF. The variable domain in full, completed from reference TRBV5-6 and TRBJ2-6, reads DAGVTQSPTHLIKTRGQQVTLRCSPKSGHDTVSWYQQALGQGPQFIFQYYEEEERQRGNFPDRFSGHQFPNYSSELNVNALLLGDSALYLCASSLNPGAGANVLTFGAGSRLTVL.